The clone carrying this T cell receptor beta chain was seen repeatedly, ten times or more. For TCR, cDNA came from 5'RACE template switching, which added a universal primer site and UMIs. In TCRdb, the 5' RACE reads were re-called with MiXCR into one record per CDR3 protein. Of 120,000 or so distinct CDR3 sequences detected, 8.9% appear once; the ten largest clones hold roughly 43%. Germline V gene sequence: CDR1 SGHRS, CDR2 YFSETQ. J was trimmed by 4 bases and V by 2 bases; bases with no gene match: 6. This CDR3 spans 16 amino acids. This sample was included in a study of T cells after yellow fever vaccination.

The rearrangement joins TRBV5-1 to TRBJ2-7; 13 bases are shared with TRBD2. The sequence was obtained from a man aged 18 to 29 who received the YFV17D yellow fever vaccine. The sequencing here drew on CD8+ T cells sorted from PBMCs, taken on the day of the yellow fever booster vaccination. The CDR3 sequence is CASSFRRLAGGYEQYF. The DNA of the CDR3 is TGCGCCAGCAGCTTCAGAAGACTAGCGGGGGGATACGAGCAGTACTTC.